This T cell receptor (beta chain) was sequenced during a study of blood T cell repertoires in COVID-19. Study context: Sources were T cells, B-cell-depleted T cells, or PBMCs; the material itself was cDNA or gDNA.

CDR3 length: 13 residues. With 7 bases removed from V and 5 bases from J, the gap between germline ends came to 15 bases. From germline, CDR1 is WSHSY and CDR2 SAAADI. Original handling: Scientists estimated how many nucleated cells there were by amplifying reference gene primers. The table came from immunoSEQ multiplex PCR; TCRdb's copy has only in-frame clones and leaves some out. V, J and clone size were drawn from that table, and D and trimming were deduced from the DNA. Among around 210,000 clones listed, 88% were seen once. The sequence was collected from a man aged 50-60 years with COVID-19, enrolled during active disease. What was sequenced was peripheral blood. The chain is built from TRBV10-2 and TRBJ2-7, with a possible D match to TRBD2 (5 bases). DNA for the CDR3: TGCGCCAGCATCTGGAGGTGGGGAGACGAGCAGTACTTC. This gives the protein CASIWRWGDEQYF.